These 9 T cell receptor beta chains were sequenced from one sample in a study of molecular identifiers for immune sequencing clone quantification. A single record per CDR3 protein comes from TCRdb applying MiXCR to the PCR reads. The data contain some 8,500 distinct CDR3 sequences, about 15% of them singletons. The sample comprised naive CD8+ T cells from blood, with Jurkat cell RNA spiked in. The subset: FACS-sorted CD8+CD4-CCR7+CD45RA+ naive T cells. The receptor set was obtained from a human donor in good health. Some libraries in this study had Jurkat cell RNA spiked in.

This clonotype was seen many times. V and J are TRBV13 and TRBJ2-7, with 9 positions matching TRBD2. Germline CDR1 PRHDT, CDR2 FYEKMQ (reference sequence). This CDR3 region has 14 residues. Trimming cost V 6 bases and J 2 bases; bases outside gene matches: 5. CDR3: CASSPIAGAYEQYF. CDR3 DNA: TGTGCCAGCAGTCCTATAGCGGGAGCCTACGAGCAGTACTTC.

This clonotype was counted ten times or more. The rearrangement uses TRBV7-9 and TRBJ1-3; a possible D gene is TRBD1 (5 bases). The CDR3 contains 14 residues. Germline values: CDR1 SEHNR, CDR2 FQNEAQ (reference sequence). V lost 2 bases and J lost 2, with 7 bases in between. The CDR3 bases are TGTGCCAGCAGCTTACAGGGAACTGGAAACACCATATATTTT. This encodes CASSLQGTGNTIYF.

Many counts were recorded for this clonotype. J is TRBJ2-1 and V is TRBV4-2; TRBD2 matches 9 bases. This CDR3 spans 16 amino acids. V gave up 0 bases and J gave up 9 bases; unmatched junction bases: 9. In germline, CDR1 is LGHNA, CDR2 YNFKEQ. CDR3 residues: CASSQELAGLLFEQFF. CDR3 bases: TGTGCCAGCAGCCAAGAGCTAGCGGGGCTACTTTTTGAGCAGTTCTTC.

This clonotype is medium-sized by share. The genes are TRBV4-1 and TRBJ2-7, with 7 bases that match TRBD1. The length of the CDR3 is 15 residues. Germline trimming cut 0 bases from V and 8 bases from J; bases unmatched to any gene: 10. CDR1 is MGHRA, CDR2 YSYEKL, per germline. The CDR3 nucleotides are TGCGCCAGCAGCCAAGACCCAGGGGGAATCCGTCAGCAGTACTTC. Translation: CASSQDPGGIRQQYF.

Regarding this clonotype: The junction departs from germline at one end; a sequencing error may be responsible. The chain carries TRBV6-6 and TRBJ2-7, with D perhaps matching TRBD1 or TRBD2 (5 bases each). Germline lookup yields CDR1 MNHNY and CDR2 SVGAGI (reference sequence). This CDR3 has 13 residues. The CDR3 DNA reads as TGTGTCAGCACATGGGGACGGGTGGGCGAGCAGTACTTC. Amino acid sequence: CVSTWGRVGEQYF.

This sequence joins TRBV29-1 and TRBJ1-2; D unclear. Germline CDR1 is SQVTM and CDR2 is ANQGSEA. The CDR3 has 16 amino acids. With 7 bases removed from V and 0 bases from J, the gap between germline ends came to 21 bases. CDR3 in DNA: TGCAGCGGATTTGAAGACGGAGAGAGTCCTAACTATGGCTACACCTTC. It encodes CSGFEDGESPNYGYTF.

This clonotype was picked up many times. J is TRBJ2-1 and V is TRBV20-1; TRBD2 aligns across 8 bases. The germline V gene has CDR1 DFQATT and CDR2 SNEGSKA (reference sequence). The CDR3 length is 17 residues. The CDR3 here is CRADERERPSSYNEQFF. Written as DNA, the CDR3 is TGCAGGGCCGATGAGCGGGAGAGACCGAGCTCCTACAATGAGCAGTTCTTC.

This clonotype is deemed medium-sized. The CDR3 reads CASSPGAAVQETQYF. DNA for the CDR3: TGTGCCAGCAGCCCCGGGGCGGCGGTCCAAGAGACCCAGTACTTC. The V and J genes are TRBV7-6 and TRBJ2-5; D assignment may be TRBD1 or TRBD2 (5 bases each). This CDR3 spans 15 amino acids. Germline V CDR1 and CDR2: SGHVS, FNYEAQ. The ends were cut back, 5 bases at V and 1 base at J, with 14 bases in the middle.

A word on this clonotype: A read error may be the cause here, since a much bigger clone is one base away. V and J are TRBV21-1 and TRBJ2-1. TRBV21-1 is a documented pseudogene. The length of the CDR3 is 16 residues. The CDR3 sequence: CASSKVPQIASNERFF. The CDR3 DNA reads TGTGCCAGCAGCAAAGTACCCCAAATTGCCAGCAATGAGCGGTTCTTC.